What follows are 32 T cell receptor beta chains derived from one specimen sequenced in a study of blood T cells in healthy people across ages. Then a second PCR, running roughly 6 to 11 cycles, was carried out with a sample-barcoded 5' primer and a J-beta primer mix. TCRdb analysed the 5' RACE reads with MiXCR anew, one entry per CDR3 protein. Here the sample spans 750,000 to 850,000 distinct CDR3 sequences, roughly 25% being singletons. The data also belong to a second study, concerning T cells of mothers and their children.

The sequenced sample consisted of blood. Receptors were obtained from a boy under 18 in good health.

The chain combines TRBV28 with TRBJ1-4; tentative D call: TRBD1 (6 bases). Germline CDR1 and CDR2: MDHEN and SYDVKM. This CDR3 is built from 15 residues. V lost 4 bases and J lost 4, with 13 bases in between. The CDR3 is CASSSPAGVNEKLFF. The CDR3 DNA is TGTGCCAGCAGTTCACCCGCAGGGGTTAATGAAAAACTGTTTTTT.

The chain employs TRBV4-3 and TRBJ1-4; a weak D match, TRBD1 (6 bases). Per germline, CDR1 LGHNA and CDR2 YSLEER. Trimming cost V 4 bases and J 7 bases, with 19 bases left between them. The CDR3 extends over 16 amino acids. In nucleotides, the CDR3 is TGCGCCAGCAGCCTGGGGGCTAGTAGCTTAAGTGAAAAACTGTTTTTT. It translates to CASSLGASSLSEKLFF.

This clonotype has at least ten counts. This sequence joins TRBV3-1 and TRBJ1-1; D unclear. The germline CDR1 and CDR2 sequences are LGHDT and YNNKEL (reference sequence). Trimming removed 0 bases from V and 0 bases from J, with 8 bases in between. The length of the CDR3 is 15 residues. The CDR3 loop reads CASSQDTGMNTEAFF. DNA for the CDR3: TGTGCCAGCAGCCAAGATACCGGGATGAACACTGAAGCTTTCTTT. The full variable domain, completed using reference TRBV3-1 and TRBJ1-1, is DTAVSQTPKYLVTQMGNDKSIKCEQNLGHDTMYWYKQDSKKFLKIMFSYNNKELIINETVPNRFSPKSPDKAHLNLHINSLELGDSAVYFCASSQDTGMNTEAFFGQGTRLTVV.

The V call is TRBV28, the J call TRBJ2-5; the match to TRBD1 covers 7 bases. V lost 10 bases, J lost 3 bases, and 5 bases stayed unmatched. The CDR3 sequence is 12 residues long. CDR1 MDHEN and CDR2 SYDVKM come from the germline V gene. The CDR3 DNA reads TGTGCCACTACAGGGGTGGAAGAGACCCAGTACTTC. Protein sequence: CATTGVEETQYF.

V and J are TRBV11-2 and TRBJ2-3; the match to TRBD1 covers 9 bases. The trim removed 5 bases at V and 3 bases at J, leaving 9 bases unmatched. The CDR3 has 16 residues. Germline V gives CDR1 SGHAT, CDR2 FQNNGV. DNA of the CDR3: TGTGCCAGCAGCCCCACGGGGACAGGGAGGACAGATACGCAGTATTTT. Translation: CASSPTGTGRTDTQYF.

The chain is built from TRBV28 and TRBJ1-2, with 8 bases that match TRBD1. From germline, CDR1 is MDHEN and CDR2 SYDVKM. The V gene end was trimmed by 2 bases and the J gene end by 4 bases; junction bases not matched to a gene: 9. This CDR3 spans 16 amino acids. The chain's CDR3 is CASSLKYLDRAYGYTF. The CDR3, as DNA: TGTGCCAGCAGTTTAAAGTATCTGGACAGGGCCTATGGCTACACCTTC.

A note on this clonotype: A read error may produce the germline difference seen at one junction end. The CDR3 DNA reads TGCGCCAGCAGTACAGGGATTAAGAGCTCTGGGGCCAACGTCCTGACTTTC. Protein sequence: CASSTGIKSSGANVLTF. This chain links TRBV28 with TRBJ2-6; D is perhaps TRBD1 (6 bases). Germline V gene data show CDR1 as MDHEN and CDR2 as SYDVKM. The CDR3 runs to 17 residues.

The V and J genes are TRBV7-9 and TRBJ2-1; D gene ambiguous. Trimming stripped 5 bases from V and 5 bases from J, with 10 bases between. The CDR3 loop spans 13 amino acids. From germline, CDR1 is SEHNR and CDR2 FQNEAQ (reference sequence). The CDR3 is CASSGLLNNEQFF. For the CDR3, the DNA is TGTGCCAGCAGCGGGCTGCTTAACAATGAGCAGTTCTTC. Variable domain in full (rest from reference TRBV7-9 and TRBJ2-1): DTGVSQNPRHKITKRGQNVTFRCDPISEHNRLYWYRQTLGQGPEFLTYFQNEAQLEKSRLLSDRFSAERPKGSFSTLEIQRTEQGDSAMYLCASSGLLNNEQFFGPGTRLTVL.

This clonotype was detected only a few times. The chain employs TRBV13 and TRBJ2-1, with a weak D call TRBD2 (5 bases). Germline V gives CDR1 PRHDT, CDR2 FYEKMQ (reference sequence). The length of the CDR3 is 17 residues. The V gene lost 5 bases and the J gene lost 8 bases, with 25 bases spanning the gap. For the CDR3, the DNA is TGTGCCAGCAGCGCCGAAAAGACGGACTCAATAGGGTATGAGCAGTTCTTC. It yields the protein CASSAEKTDSIGYEQFF. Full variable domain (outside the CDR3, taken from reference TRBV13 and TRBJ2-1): AAGVIQSPRHLIKEKRETATLKCYPIPRHDTVYWYQQGPGQDPQFLISFYEKMQSDKGSIPDRFSAQQFSDYHSELNMSSLELGDSALYFCASSAEKTDSIGYEQFFGPGTRLTVL.

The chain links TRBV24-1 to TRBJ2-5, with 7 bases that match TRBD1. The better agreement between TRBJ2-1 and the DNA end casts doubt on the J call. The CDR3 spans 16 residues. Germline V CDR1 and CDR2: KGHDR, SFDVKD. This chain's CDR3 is CATSDRQGSGLNEQFF. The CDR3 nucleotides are TGTGCCACCAGCGATCGACAGGGCAGCGGCCTTAATGAGCAGTTCTTC.

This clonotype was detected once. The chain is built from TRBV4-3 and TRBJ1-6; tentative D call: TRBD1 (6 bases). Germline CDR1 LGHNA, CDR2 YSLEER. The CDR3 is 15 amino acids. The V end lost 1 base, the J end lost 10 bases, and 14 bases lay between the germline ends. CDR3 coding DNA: TGCGCCAGCAGCCAAGCTTCCTTGGGGGCCTCACCCCTCCACTTT. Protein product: CASSQASLGASPLHF.

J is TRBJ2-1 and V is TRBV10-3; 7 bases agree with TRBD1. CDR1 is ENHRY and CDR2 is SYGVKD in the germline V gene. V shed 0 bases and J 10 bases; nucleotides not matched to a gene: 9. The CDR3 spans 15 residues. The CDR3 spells CAISESGQLGREQFF. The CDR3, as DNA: TGTGCCATCAGTGAGTCGGGACAGTTAGGACGGGAGCAGTTCTTC.

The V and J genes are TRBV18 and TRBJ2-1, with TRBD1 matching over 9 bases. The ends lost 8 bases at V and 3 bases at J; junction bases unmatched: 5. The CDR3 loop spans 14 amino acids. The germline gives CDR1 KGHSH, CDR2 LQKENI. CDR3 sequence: CASGGTGNYNEQFF. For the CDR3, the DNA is TGTGCCAGCGGCGGGACAGGGAACTACAATGAGCAGTTCTTC.

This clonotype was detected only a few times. The CDR3: CSVERRLLWDYGYTF. The CDR3 bases are TGCAGCGTTGAACGGCGGCTACTATGGGACTATGGCTACACCTTC. The chain recombines TRBV29-1 with TRBJ1-2; D gene uncertain. Trimming removed 2 bases at V and 3 bases at J, with 16 bases between. The CDR3 runs to 15 residues. The germline V gene encodes CDR1 SQVTM and CDR2 ANQGSEA. Full variable domain (remainder filled in from reference TRBV29-1 and TRBJ1-2): SAVISQKPSRDICQRGTSLTIQCQVDSQVTMMFWYRQQPGQSLTLIATANQGSEATYESGFVIDKFPISRPNLTFSTLTVSNMSPEDSSIYLCSVERRLLWDYGYTFGSGTRLTVV.

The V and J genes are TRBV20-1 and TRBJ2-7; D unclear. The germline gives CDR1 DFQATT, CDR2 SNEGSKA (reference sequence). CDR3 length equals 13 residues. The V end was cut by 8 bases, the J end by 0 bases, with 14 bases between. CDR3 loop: CSYESYSSYEQYF. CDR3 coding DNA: TGCAGTTACGAATCGTACTCCTCCTACGAGCAGTACTTC.

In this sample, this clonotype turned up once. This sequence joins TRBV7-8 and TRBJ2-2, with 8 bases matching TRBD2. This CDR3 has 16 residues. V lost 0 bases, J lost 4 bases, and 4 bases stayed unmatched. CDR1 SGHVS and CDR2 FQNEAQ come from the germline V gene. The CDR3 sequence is CASSLAAGGGTGELFF. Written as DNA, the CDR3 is TGTGCCAGCAGCTTAGCGGCGGGAGGTGGCACCGGGGAGCTGTTTTTT. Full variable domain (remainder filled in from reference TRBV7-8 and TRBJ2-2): GAGVSQSPRYKVAKRGQDVALRCDPISGHVSLFWYQQALGQGPEFLTYFQNEAQLDKSGLPSDRFFAERPEGSVSTLKIQRTQQEDSAVYLCASSLAAGGGTGELFFGEGSRLTVL.

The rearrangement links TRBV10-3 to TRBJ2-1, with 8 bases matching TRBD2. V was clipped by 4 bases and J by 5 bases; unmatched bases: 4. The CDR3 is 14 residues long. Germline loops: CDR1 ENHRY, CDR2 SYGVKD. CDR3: CAISVSGTNNEQFF. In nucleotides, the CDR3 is TGTGCCATCAGTGTTAGCGGGACTAACAATGAGCAGTTCTTC.

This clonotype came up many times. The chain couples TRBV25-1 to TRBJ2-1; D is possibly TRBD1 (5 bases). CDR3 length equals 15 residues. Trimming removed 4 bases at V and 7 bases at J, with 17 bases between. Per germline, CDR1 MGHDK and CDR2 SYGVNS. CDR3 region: CASSVRQGNLNEQFF. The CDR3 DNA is TGTGCCAGCAGTGTTCGTCAGGGTAATCTGAATGAGCAGTTCTTC.

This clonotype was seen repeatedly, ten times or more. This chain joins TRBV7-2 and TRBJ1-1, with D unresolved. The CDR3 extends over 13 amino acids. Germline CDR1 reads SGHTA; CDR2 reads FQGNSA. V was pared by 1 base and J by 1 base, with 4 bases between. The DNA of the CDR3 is TGTGCCAGCAGCTTAGAACGGAACACTGAAGCTTTCTTT. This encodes CASSLERNTEAFF.

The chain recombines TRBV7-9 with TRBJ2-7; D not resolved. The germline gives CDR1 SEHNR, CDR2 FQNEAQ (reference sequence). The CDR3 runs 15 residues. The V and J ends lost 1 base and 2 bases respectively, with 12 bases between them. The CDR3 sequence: CASSLGGSTAYEQYF. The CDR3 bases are TGTGCCAGCAGCTTAGGCGGTAGTACAGCCTACGAGCAGTACTTC.

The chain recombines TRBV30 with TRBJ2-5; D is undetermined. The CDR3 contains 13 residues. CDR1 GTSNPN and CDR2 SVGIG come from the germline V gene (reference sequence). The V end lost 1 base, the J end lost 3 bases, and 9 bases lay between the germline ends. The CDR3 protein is CAWSGPRKETQYF. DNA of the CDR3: TGTGCCTGGAGTGGCCCGAGGAAAGAGACCCAGTACTTC.

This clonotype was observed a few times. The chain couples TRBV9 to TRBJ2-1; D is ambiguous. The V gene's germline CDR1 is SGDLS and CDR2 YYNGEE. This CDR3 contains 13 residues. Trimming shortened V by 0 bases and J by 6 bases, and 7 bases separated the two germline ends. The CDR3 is CASSVDWSNEQFF. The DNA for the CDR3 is TGTGCCAGCAGCGTAGACTGGAGCAATGAGCAGTTCTTC. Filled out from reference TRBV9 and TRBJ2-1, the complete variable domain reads DSGVTQTPKHLITATGQRVTLRCSPRSGDLSVYWYQQSLDQGLQFLIQYYNGEERAKGNILERFSAQQFPDLHSELNLSSLELGDSALYFCASSVDWSNEQFFGPGTRLTVL.

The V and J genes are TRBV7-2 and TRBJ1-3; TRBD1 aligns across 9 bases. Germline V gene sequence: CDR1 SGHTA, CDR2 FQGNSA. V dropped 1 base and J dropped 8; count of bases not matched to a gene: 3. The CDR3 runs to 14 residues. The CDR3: CASSLDRGQDTIYF. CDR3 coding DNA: TGTGCCAGCAGCTTAGACAGGGGGCAAGACACCATATATTTT.

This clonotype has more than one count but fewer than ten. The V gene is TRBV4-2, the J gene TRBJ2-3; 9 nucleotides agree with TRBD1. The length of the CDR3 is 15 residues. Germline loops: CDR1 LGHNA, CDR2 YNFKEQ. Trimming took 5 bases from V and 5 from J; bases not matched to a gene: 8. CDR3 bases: TGTGCCAGCAGCTCCAGGACAGGGGAAGGAGATACGCAGTATTTT. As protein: CASSSRTGEGDTQYF.

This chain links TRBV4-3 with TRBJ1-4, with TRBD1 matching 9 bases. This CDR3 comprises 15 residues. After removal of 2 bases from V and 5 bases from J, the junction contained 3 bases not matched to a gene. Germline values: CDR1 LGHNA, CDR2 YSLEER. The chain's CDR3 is CASSQQGTGNEKLFF. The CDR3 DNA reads TGCGCCAGCAGCCAACAGGGGACAGGGAATGAAAAACTGTTTTTT.

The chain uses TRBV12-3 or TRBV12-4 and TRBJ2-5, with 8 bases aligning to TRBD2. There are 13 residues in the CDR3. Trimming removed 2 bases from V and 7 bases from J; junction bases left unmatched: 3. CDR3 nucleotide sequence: TGTGCCAGCAGTTTATCACGGGAGGGGACCCAGTACTTC. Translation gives CASSLSREGTQYF.

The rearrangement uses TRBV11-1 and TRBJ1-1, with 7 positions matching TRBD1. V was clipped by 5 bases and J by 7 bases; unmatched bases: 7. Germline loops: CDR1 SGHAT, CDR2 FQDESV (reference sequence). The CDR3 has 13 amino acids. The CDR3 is CASSQYRDSEAFF. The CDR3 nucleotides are TGTGCCAGCAGCCAATACCGGGACAGTGAAGCTTTCTTT.

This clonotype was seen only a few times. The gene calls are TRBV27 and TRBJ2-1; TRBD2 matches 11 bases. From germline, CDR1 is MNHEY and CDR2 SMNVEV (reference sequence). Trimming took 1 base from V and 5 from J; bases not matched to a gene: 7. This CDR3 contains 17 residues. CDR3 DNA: TGTGCCAGCAGTTTATTTAGCGGGAGGGCCGGGAACAATGAGCAGTTCTTC. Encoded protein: CASSLFSGRAGNNEQFF.

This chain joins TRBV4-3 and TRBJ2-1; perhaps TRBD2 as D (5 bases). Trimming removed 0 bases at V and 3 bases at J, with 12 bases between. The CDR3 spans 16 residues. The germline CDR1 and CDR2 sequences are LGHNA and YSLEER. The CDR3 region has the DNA TGCGCCAGCAGCCAAGACTCCCACGGGGACTACAATGAGCAGTTCTTC. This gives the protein CASSQDSHGDYNEQFF.

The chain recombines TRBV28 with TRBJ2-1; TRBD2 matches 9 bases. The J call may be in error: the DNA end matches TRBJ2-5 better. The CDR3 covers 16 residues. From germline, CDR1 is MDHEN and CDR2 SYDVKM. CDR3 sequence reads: CASSFSLAGSQETQYF. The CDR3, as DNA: TGTGCCAGCAGTTTCTCTCTAGCGGGGTCACAAGAGACCCAGTACTTC.

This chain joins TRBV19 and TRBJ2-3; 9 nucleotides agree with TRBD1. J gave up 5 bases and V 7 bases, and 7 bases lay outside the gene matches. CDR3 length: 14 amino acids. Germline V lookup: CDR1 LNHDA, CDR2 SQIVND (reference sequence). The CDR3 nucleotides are TGTGCCAGTACCTCCGGGACAGGGATAGATACGCAGTATTTT. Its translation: CASTSGTGIDTQYF.

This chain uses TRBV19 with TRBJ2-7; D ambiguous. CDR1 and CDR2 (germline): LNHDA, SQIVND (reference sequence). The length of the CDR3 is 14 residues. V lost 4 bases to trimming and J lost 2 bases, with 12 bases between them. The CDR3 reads CASSNLGIAYEQYF. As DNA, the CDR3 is TGTGCCAGTAGTAATTTAGGCATTGCCTACGAGCAGTACTTC.